This T cell receptor beta chain was retrieved from a study of cytomegalovirus exposure and HLA in healthy donors. Study details: Later analysis reported that the 95 to 150 validation repertoires shared the platform of the 500 to 850 first-cohort repertoires. Study-wide findings and caveats: The finding came from a later analysis; first-cohort TCR clusters tended to co-occur in the approximately 120 validation repertoires.

The approximately 120-subject validation cohort, separate from the 666-subject first cohort, included the donors. The length of the CDR3 is 15 residues. The germline V gene encodes CDR1 LNHNV and CDR2 YYDKDF (reference sequence). The V and J ends lost 7 bases and 6 bases, in that order; junction bases with no gene match: 10. TCRdb's copy holds only in-frame clones and misses some; the assay was immunoSEQ multiplex PCR. This table holds more than 70,000 clones, approximately 95% found once. As regards this clone: Its antigen is undetermined.

The TCR sequence derives from a man between 18 and 35 years old in good health and CMV-seropositive. Sequencing was carried out using PBMCs. The chain recombines TRBV15 with TRBJ1-1; 11 bases are a match to TRBD1. The CDR3 DNA is TGTGCCACCACCCTTGGGACAGGGGGGGGAGCTGAAGCTTTCTTT. Protein: CATTLGTGGGAEAFF.